This TCR beta chain was sequenced for a study of CD8+ T cells in alopecia areata. The CDR3 spans 15 residues. Germline loops: CDR1 SQVTM, CDR2 ANQGSEA. V was shortened by 0 bases and J by 8 bases, with 17 bases between the two germline ends. After isolation, RNA underwent reverse transcription to generate cDNA as the sequencing template. TCRdb keeps only in-frame clones here, not all; method: immunoSEQ multiplex PCR. Of about 110,000 clones listed, over 55% are singletons. V and J are TRBV29-1 and TRBJ1-3; the D gene is possibly TRBD1 (5 bases). This receptor was taken from a human donor with alopecia areata. The material sequenced was NKG2D-low CD8+ T cells sorted from blood. The CDR3: CSVEDRNKLGDTIYF. The CDR3 nucleotides read TGCAGCGTTGAAGATCGGAACAAACTGGGGGACACCATATATTTT.